The rows below give T cell receptor beta chains drawn from one sample of a study of T cell responses to AZD1222 COVID-19 vaccine. Assay used: immunoSEQ multiplex PCR; TCRdb lists only in-frame clones, some missing. The data contain over 150,000 clones, more than 90% of them seen just once; the ten biggest clones take up about 19%. The sample consisted of peripheral blood, taken on day 0 of AZD1222 vaccination. These receptors were obtained from an adult in good health. Both conserved end residues are part of each CDR3. Fields, in order: D gene, J gene, clone size, V gene, CDR3 protein, CDR3 DNA. D genes are given only for firm matches. Part of the rows lack a size; the others show once, few, many or a class for expanded clones.

>-|TRBJ1-3|-|TRBV19
CASSISSGNTIYF
TGTGCCAGTAGTATTAGTTCTGGAAACACCATATATTTT
>-|TRBJ1-2|-|TRBV9
CASSVGVGLGYTF
TGTGCCAGCAGCGTAGGGGTAGGGCTAGGCTACACCTTC
>-|TRBJ1-3|-|TRBV27
CASSLGPFGNTIYF
TGTGCCAGCAGTTTGGGTCCGTTTGGAAACACCATATATTTT
>-|TRBJ1-1|-|TRBV19
CASSRVRVGLMNTEAFF
TGTGCCAGTAGCCGCGTCAGGGTGGGTCTAATGAACACTGAAGCTTTCTTT
>-|TRBJ1-4|-|TRBV15
CATSRDQEKLFF
TGTGCCACCAGCAGAGATCAGGAAAAACTGTTTTTT
>TRBD1|TRBJ1-5|-|TRBV7-2
CASSTQQGTNQPQHF
TGTGCCAGCAGCACGCAACAGGGGACCAATCAGCCCCAGCATTTT
>TRBD2|TRBJ2-5|-|TRBV4-1
CASSQLRTSGAPSQETQYF
TGCGCCAGCAGCCAGCTCCGGACTAGCGGGGCCCCCTCTCAAGAGACCCAGTACTTC
>-|TRBJ1-5|-|TRBV28
CATTGTRNQPQHF
TGTGCCACCACCGGGACGCGCAATCAGCCCCAGCATTTT
>-|TRBJ2-1|-|TRBV5-1
CASSLDLYNEQFF
TGCGCCAGCAGCTTGGACCTCTACAATGAGCAGTTCTTC
>-|TRBJ1-6|-|TRBV29-1
CSVLLAGDSPLHF
TGCAGCGTCCTATTGGCGGGGGACTCACCCCTCCACTTT
>-|TRBJ1-1|-|TRBV25-1
CASSESEYTEAFF
TGTGCCAGCAGTGAATCAGAGTACACTGAAGCTTTCTTT
>TRBD2|TRBJ2-5|-|TRBV29-1
CSVEVLSRSSGRQETQYF
TGCAGCGTTGAAGTTTTGAGTAGGTCTAGCGGGAGGCAAGAGACCCAGTACTTC
>TRBD1|TRBJ2-7|-|TRBV2
CASSEGQGTIHEQYF
TGTGCCAGCAGTGAAGGACAGGGGACCATCCACGAGCAGTACTTC
>-|TRBJ2-1|-|TRBV16
CASSGPGQGTYNEQFF
TGTGCCAGCAGCGGACCTGGGCAGGGGACCTACAATGAGCAGTTCTTC
>TRBD1|TRBJ1-2|once|TRBV9
CASSVQGQGNYGYTF
TGTGCCAGCAGCGTTCAAGGACAGGGTAACTATGGCTACACCTTC
>TRBD1|TRBJ1-2|-|TRBV28
CASSPWTGSGSSDYGYTF
TGTGCCAGCAGTCCGTGGACAGGGTCGGGTTCTTCAGACTATGGCTACACCTTC
>TRBD2|TRBJ2-2|-|TRBV18
CASSPGLAGVIGELFF
TGTGCCAGCTCACCAGGCCTAGCGGGAGTGATCGGGGAGCTGTTTTTT
>-|TRBJ2-1|-|TRBV28
CASSLYLRQVSYNEQFF
TGTGCCAGCAGTTTATACCTGAGACAGGTCTCCTACAATGAGCAGTTCTTC
>TRBD1|TRBJ1-6|-|TRBV14
CASSRRDRAVGSPLHF
TGTGCCAGCAGCCGCCGGGACAGGGCTGTTGGTTCACCCCTCCACTTT
>-|TRBJ1-4|-|TRBV19
CASSIHWGATNEKLFF
TGTGCCAGTAGTATACATTGGGGGGCAACTAATGAAAAACTGTTTTTT
>-|TRBJ2-1|-|TRBV12-3/TRBV12-4
CASSPLGTYEQFF
TGTGCCAGCAGTCCACTAGGGACTTATGAGCAGTTCTTC
>-|TRBJ1-4|-|TRBV4-3
CASSQAPGATNEKLFF
TGCGCCAGCAGCCAAGCCCCGGGGGCAACTAATGAAAAACTGTTTTTT
>-|TRBJ1-2|few|TRBV2
CASSSGPRYGYTF
TGTGCCAGCAGTTCAGGTCCCCGCTATGGCTACACCTTC
>TRBD1|TRBJ1-5|-|TRBV5-6
CASSVDRVGQPQHF
TGTGCCAGCAGCGTGGACAGGGTGGGGCAGCCCCAGCATTTT
>-|TRBJ2-3|-|TRBV6-5
CASNRAGVTQYF
TGTGCCAGCAACAGGGCTGGGGTGACGCAGTATTTT
>TRBD2|TRBJ2-1|-|TRBV24-1
CATSDVGGAAVDEQFF
TGTGCCACCAGTGATGTCGGGGGGGCCGCTGTCGATGAGCAGTTCTTC
>-|TRBJ2-1|once|TRBV5-1
CASSLEAGVDYNEQFF
TGCGCCAGCAGCTTGGAGGCAGGAGTTGACTACAATGAGCAGTTCTTC
>TRBD2|TRBJ2-1|-|TRBV9
CASSVLSGTYNEQFF
TGTGCCAGCAGCGTACTAAGCGGGACCTACAATGAGCAGTTCTTC
>-|TRBJ2-5|-|TRBV23-1
CASSQSAPDLQETQYF
TGCGCCAGCAGTCAATCTGCCCCGGACCTACAAGAGACCCAGTACTTC
>-|TRBJ1-4|-|TRBV7-9
CASSLESNEKLFF
TGTGCCAGCAGCTTAGAGAGTAATGAAAAACTGTTTTTT
>-|TRBJ2-7|once|TRBV5-5
CASSLVEGPWYEQYF
TGTGCCAGCAGCTTGGTCGAGGGACCATGGTACGAGCAGTACTTC
>-|TRBJ2-3|-|TRBV7-7
CASSPGTTDTQYF
TGTGCTAGCAGCCCCGGGACCACAGATACGCAGTATTTT
>-|TRBJ1-5|-|TRBV19
CASRARTDSNQPQHF
TGTGCCAGTAGGGCCAGGACGGACAGCAATCAGCCCCAGCATTTT
>TRBD2|TRBJ2-5|-|TRBV5-1
CASSGGVAGHVETQYF
TGCGCCAGCAGCGGTGGAGTAGCGGGACACGTAGAGACCCAGTACTTC
>TRBD1|TRBJ1-1|-|TRBV7-8
CASSPGPGQGSPMGNTEAFF
TGTGCCAGCAGCCCTGGACCGGGACAGGGGTCCCCGATGGGTAACACTGAAGCTTTCTTT
>-|TRBJ1-6|-|TRBV7-2
CASSLGWQGGSPLHF
TGTGCCAGCAGCTTAGGGTGGCAAGGCGGTTCACCCCTCCACTTT
>TRBD1|TRBJ1-1|-|TRBV10-3
CAISIQGRAFF
TGTGCCATCAGTATACAGGGGCGAGCTTTCTTT
>TRBD1|TRBJ2-1|-|TRBV7-3
CASSLTSTGVDEQFF
TGTGCCAGCAGCTTAACGTCAACAGGGGTGGATGAGCAGTTCTTC
>-|TRBJ1-2|-|TRBV18
CASSPSQDYGYTF
TGTGCCAGCTCACCATCCCAGGACTATGGCTACACCTTC
>-|TRBJ2-3|few|TRBV9
CASSVDGESDTQYF
TGTGCCAGCAGCGTAGACGGCGAGTCAGATACGCAGTATTTT
>-|TRBJ1-3|-|TRBV9
CASSVAMGSNSGNTIYF
TGTGCCAGCAGCGTAGCGATGGGCAGTAACTCTGGAAACACCATATATTTT
>TRBD1|TRBJ2-7|-|TRBV25-1
CASSEWNRGDEQYF
TGTGCCAGCAGTGAATGGAACAGGGGCGACGAGCAGTACTTC
>TRBD1|TRBJ2-3|once|TRBV5-1
CASSLGDSAGTDTQYF
TGCGCCAGCAGCTTGGGGGACAGCGCGGGTACAGATACGCAGTATTTT
>TRBD2|TRBJ2-7|-|TRBV2
CASAGLADRYSGEQYF
TGTGCCAGCGCCGGACTAGCGGACCGTTACTCAGGGGAGCAGTACTTC
>-|TRBJ1-3|-|TRBV6-5
CASSQHTTGGNTIYF
TGTGCCAGCAGTCAACATACGACAGGTGGAAACACCATATATTTT
>-|TRBJ1-1|-|TRBV7-9
CASSRQGGAEGAFF
TGTGCCAGCAGCCGCCAGGGCGGGGCGGAGGGGGCTTTCTTT
>-|TRBJ1-2|-|TRBV9
CASSVDTGESGYTF
TGTGCCAGCAGCGTAGATACCGGCGAAAGTGGCTACACCTTC
>TRBD1|TRBJ2-2|-|TRBV28
CASSSTGGASAGGELFF
TGTGCCAGCAGTTCGACAGGGGGCGCTTCCGCTGGCGGGGAGCTGTTTTTT
>TRBD1|TRBJ2-1|few|TRBV6-4
CASSESGGYNEQFF
TGTGCCAGCAGTGAGTCAGGGGGCTACAATGAGCAGTTCTTC
>-|TRBJ2-7|few|TRBV6-5
CASSLRGEGYEQYF
TGTGCCAGCAGTTTGCGCGGAGAAGGTTACGAGCAGTACTTC
>TRBD2|TRBJ2-4|-|TRBV5-1
CASSLDPREGPKNIQYF
TGCGCCAGCAGCTTGGATCCCCGGGAGGGCCCCAAAAACATTCAGTACTTC
>-|TRBJ1-2|once|TRBV19
CARQPGQRHYGYTF
TGTGCCAGGCAGCCGGGACAAAGACACTATGGCTACACCTTC
>TRBD1|TRBJ2-7|few|TRBV7-3
CASSLTPTGYEQYF
TGTGCCAGCAGCTTAACCCCGACAGGGTACGAGCAGTACTTC
>-|TRBJ2-2|few|TRBV6-6
CASRTRGVNTGELFF
TGTGCCAGCAGAACGCGGGGAGTCAACACCGGGGAGCTGTTTTTT
>TRBD2|TRBJ2-7|-|TRBV5-4
CASSPGGYEQYF
TGTGCCAGCAGCCCGGGGGGGTACGAGCAGTACTTC
>TRBD1|TRBJ1-2|-|TRBV29-1
CSVTKTGDYGYTF
TGCAGCGTTACGAAGACAGGGGACTATGGCTACACCTTC
>-|TRBJ2-3|-|TRBV20-1
CSAPRYTQYF
TGCAGTGCTCCCAGGTATACGCAGTATTTT
>TRBD1|TRBJ1-2|-|TRBV25-1
CASSESAGGQYGYTF
TGTGCCAGCAGTGAATCCGCAGGGGGACAGTATGGCTACACCTTC